This T cell receptor (beta chain) is from a study of blood T cells in healthy people across ages. Per individual sample, total RNA of at least 6 micrograms was extracted. The CDR3 extends over 20 amino acids. Primers used in a second PCR of roughly 6 to 12 cycles were a sample-barcoded 5' primer and a J-beta primer mix. One entry per CDR3 protein results from TCRdb running MiXCR on the 5' RACE reads. Among approximately 600,000 distinct CDR3 sequences listed, roughly three fifths were seen once. This clonotype originated in a man aged 60 to 75 in good health. What was sequenced was blood. V usage is TRBV21-1 and J usage is TRBJ2-6; TRBD1 is the table's D call, not checked against the DNA. TRBV21-1 is a listed pseudogene. The CDR3 protein is CASRKKWGGPHFSGANVLTF. CDR3 coding DNA: TGTGCCAGCAGGAAAAAATGGGGGGGACCACACTTTTCTGGGGCCAACGTCCTGACTTTC.